Below are 30 T cell receptor beta chains sequenced from a single sample in a study of T-cell reconstitution after alpha-beta-depleted transplantation in children. Library preparation (for TCRbeta) was performed with unique molecular identifiers. In TCRdb, the PCR reads were re-called with MiXCR into one record per CDR3 protein. This table has a few hundred thousand distinct CDR3 sequences, 23% appearing once. This specimen was PBMCs, mostly from graft donor cells, taken 180 days after TCRalphabeta/CD19-depleted stem cell transplant. These receptors all come from a male patient aged 10 to 17 who had a stem cell transplant for acute lymphoblastic leukemia, so the T cells may come from the graft donor.

This sequence joins TRBV7-8 and TRBJ2-5; no clear D gene. Germline V gene data show CDR1 as SGHVS and CDR2 as FQNEAQ. The V end lost 4 bases, the J end lost 5 bases, and 14 bases lay between the germline ends. This CDR3 region has 14 residues. As DNA, the CDR3 is TGTGCCAGCAGCTATCGTGCGGTAGGGGAGACCCAGTACTTC. Residues: CASSYRAVGETQYF.

The rearrangement links TRBV7-8 to TRBJ2-5; TRBD2 aligns across 11 bases. CDR1 is SGHVS, CDR2 FQNEAQ, per germline. The CDR3 loop spans 18 amino acids. Losses at the gene ends were 3 bases for V and 5 bases for J; bases not matched to a gene: 14. The CDR3 loop reads CASSFSPWVAGGRETQYF. The CDR3 DNA reads TGTGCCAGCAGCTTTAGCCCATGGGTAGCGGGAGGGCGGGAGACCCAGTACTTC.

The V call is TRBV7-9, the J call TRBJ1-2; the D is unclear. The CDR3 is 16 residues long. The V end was cut by 1 base, the J end by 0 bases, with 12 bases between. Germline CDR1 reads SEHNR; CDR2 reads FQNEAQ (reference sequence). The CDR3 nucleotides read TGTGCCAGCAGCTTAGTCGTAACAGAAGCTAACTATGGCTACACCTTC. Translated, it gives CASSLVVTEANYGYTF.

V is TRBV12-3 or TRBV12-4 and J is TRBJ2-3; D is uncertain. Trimming removed 6 bases at V and 2 bases at J, with 15 bases between. There are 15 residues in the CDR3. The CDR3: CASSPVSPITDTQYF. DNA of the CDR3: TGTGCCAGCAGCCCAGTGTCCCCTATCACAGATACGCAGTATTTT.

The sample holds a few counts of this clonotype. The chain recombines TRBV7-9 with TRBJ1-2; 10 bases are a match to TRBD1. Germline assignment: CDR1 SEHNR and CDR2 FQNEAQ (reference sequence). Trimming took 7 bases from V and 5 from J; bases not matched to a gene: 7. This CDR3 comprises 14 residues. The CDR3 spells CASTTGTGVYGYTF. The CDR3 DNA reads as TGTGCCAGCACCACCGGGACAGGGGTTTATGGCTACACCTTC.

The rearrangement links TRBV29-1 to TRBJ2-2, with a tentative D call TRBD2 (5 bases). From germline, CDR1 is SQVTM and CDR2 ANQGSEA. The CDR3 spans 13 residues. V was cut by 5 bases and J by 1 base, with 8 bases left in between. The CDR3 region is CSVPGLNTGELFF. Written as DNA, the CDR3 is TGCAGCGTTCCGGGATTGAACACCGGGGAGCTGTTTTTT.

This clonotype was seen only once. Because the CDR3 is missing its conserved closing phenylalanine or tryptophan, this is likely a read error. The chain joins TRBV6-1 to TRBJ2-7; a weak D match, TRBD1 (5 bases). V shed 6 bases and J shed 3 bases, with 9 bases lying between them. Germline values: CDR1 MNHNS, CDR2 SASEGT. CDR3 length: 12 residues. For the CDR3, the DNA is TGTGCCAGCAGACAGGTAGACTACGAGCAGTACATC. This codes for CASRQVDYEQYI.

There are a few counts of this clonotype. The J gene is TRBJ2-7, the V gene TRBV10-3; unclear D gene. Trimming removed 6 bases at V and 7 bases at J, with 10 bases between. Germline CDR1 and CDR2: ENHRY and SYGVKD. The CDR3 loop spans 11 amino acids. The chain's CDR3 is CAIREMGEQYF. The CDR3 DNA follows: TGTGCCATCAGGGAGATGGGGGAGCAGTACTTC.

The chain couples TRBV7-6 to TRBJ2-1; a possible D gene is TRBD2 (5 bases). The V end lost 5 bases, the J end lost 3 bases, and 20 bases lay between the germline ends. There are 17 residues in the CDR3. Germline assignment: CDR1 SGHVS and CDR2 FNYEAQ. CDR3 bases: TGTGCCAGCAGCGCGGCTCCTCTAGCTGCGAGCTACAATGAGCAGTTCTTC. Its translation is CASSAAPLAASYNEQFF.

The chain is built from TRBV5-1 and TRBJ1-1; no reliable D call. The V end was cut by 4 bases, the J end by 3 bases, with 4 bases between. The germline V gene encodes CDR1 SGHRS and CDR2 YFSETQ. The CDR3 has 11 residues. CDR3 nucleotide sequence: TGCGCCAGCAGCGGAGACACTGAAGCTTTCTTT. Residues: CASSGDTEAFF.

This clonotype appeared a few times. DNA of the CDR3: TGTGCCAGCAGCTTAGAAGGGGAAGGATTAATCCAACTAAGGGGTGAAAAACTGTTTTTT. This sequence encodes CASSLEGEGLIQLRGEKLFF. This rearrangement joins TRBV7-6 to TRBJ1-4, with a possible D match to TRBD1 (5 bases). The CDR3 runs 20 residues. From germline, CDR1 is SGHVS and CDR2 FNYEAQ. V was shortened by 1 base and J by 7 bases, with 28 bases between the two germline ends.

This clonotype has more than one count but fewer than ten. This rearrangement joins TRBV18 to TRBJ2-1, with 9 bases lining up with TRBD2. Germline assignment: CDR1 KGHSH and CDR2 LQKENI. CDR3 size: 18 residues. Unmatched junction bases numbered 8, after V lost 2 bases and J lost 0 bases. CDR3 region: CASSPLLAGWSSYNEQFF. Here the CDR3 DNA reads TGTGCCAGCTCACCATTGCTAGCGGGGTGGAGCTCCTACAATGAGCAGTTCTTC.

The gene calls are TRBV27 and TRBJ2-7; TRBD1 agrees at 7 bases. J was trimmed by 3 bases and V by 3 bases; bases with no gene match: 8. The CDR3 totals 15 residues. Germline CDR1 is MNHEY and CDR2 is SMNVEV (reference sequence). In nucleotides, the CDR3 is TGTGCCAGCAGTTTTGACAGGGACCCCTTCTACGAGCAGTACTTC. Residues: CASSFDRDPFYEQYF.

The V call is TRBV2, the J call TRBJ2-1; tentative D call: TRBD1 (5 bases). Germline-derived CDR1 and CDR2 are SNHLY and FYNNEI. V lost 5 bases and J lost 2, with 13 bases in between. This CDR3 is 15 amino acids long. CDR3 nucleotides: TGTGCCAGCAGTCTGAAGGGGCGTACCTACAATGAGCAGTTCTTC. Protein: CASSLKGRTYNEQFF.

This clonotype was recorded a few times. J is TRBJ2-3 and V is TRBV7-9, with D perhaps TRBD1 (6 bases). The CDR3 is made up of 17 amino acids. V gave up 2 bases and J gave up 3 bases, with 18 bases separating them. Germline V gene sequence: CDR1 SEHNR, CDR2 FQNEAQ (reference sequence). CDR3 protein: CASSLRMKGEGTDTQYF. The CDR3 coding sequence is TGTGCCAGCAGCTTAAGAATGAAGGGGGAAGGGACAGATACGCAGTATTTT.

This clonotype was seen more than once but under ten times. CDR3 loop: CAMIPGQGAPGELFF. DNA of the CDR3: TGTGCCATGATTCCGGGACAGGGGGCCCCCGGGGAGCTGTTTTTT. The V gene is TRBV7-9, the J gene TRBJ2-2, with 12 bases that match TRBD1. Germline CDR1 is SEHNR and CDR2 is FQNEAQ (reference sequence). CDR3 length equals 15 residues. With V trimmed by 10 bases and J by 6 bases, 9 bases remained unmatched.

The chain carries TRBV12-3 or TRBV12-4 and TRBJ1-2; TRBD1 agrees at 7 bases. The CDR3 is 12 amino acids. V lost 6 bases and J lost 4; bases outside the gene matches: 2. DNA for the CDR3: TGTGCCAGCAGAGACAGGGCCTATGGCTACACCTTC. This gives the protein CASRDRAYGYTF.

This clonotype was recorded a few times. The V and J genes are TRBV5-1 and TRBJ2-2, with 15 bases fitting TRBD2. CDR1 is SGHRS, CDR2 YFSETQ, per germline. This CDR3 is 16 amino acids long. Trimming removed 9 bases from V and 7 bases from J; junction bases left unmatched: 10. Written as DNA, the CDR3 is TGCGCCACCAGGACTAGCGGGAGGGCCTTCCGCGGGGAGCTGTTTTTT. Protein sequence: CATRTSGRAFRGELFF.

This sequence joins TRBV6-1 and TRBJ2-5, with TRBD2 matching 8 bases. The germline gives CDR1 MNHNS, CDR2 SASEGT. There are 15 residues in the CDR3. V shed 6 bases and J 1 base; nucleotides not matched to a gene: 7. In DNA, the CDR3 is TGTGCCAGCAGACGAGCGGGAGACATCCAAGAGACCCAGTACTTC. Translating gives CASRRAGDIQETQYF.

This clonotype has just a few counts. V usage is TRBV5-6 and J usage is TRBJ2-7; 11 bases agree with TRBD2. The CDR3 runs 14 residues. After removal of 4 bases from V and 7 bases from J, the junction contained 7 bases not matched to a gene. Germline V gene data show CDR1 as SGHDT and CDR2 as YYEEEE. CDR3 loop: CASSPTSGRWEQYF. The DNA for the CDR3 is TGTGCCAGCAGCCCTACTAGCGGGAGATGGGAGCAGTACTTC.

V is TRBV4-1 and J is TRBJ2-7; D is uncertain. Germline CDR1 is MGHRA and CDR2 is YSYEKL. Deletions cut 0 bases from V and 3 bases from J, with 9 bases between. The CDR3 covers 14 residues. DNA of the CDR3: TGCGCCAGCAGCCAAGAAACGCGAAACTACGAGCAGTACTTC. Protein product: CASSQETRNYEQYF.

Only a few counts were recorded for this clonotype. The chain recombines TRBV29-1 with TRBJ2-7; 7 bases are shared with TRBD1. The CDR3 is 14 amino acids. Germline trimming cut 6 bases from V and 5 bases from J; bases unmatched to any gene: 13. Germline loops: CDR1 SQVTM, CDR2 ANQGSEA. Here the CDR3 reads CSVSPGTAPNEQYF. CDR3 nucleotide sequence: TGCAGCGTGTCACCCGGGACAGCTCCCAACGAGCAGTACTTC.

This clonotype showed up just a few times. The chain carries TRBV5-6 and TRBJ2-5; 11 bases map to TRBD1. The CDR3 spans 15 residues. J gave up 5 bases and V 4 bases, and 7 bases lay outside the gene matches. Germline V gene data show CDR1 as SGHDT and CDR2 as YYEEEE. The CDR3 region is CASSRRTGGSETQYF. The CDR3 DNA reads as TGTGCCAGCAGCAGGAGGACAGGGGGCTCGGAGACCCAGTACTTC.

This clonotype was counted a single time. This chain connects TRBV11-2 to TRBJ1-4; D gene uncertain. The V gene's germline CDR1 is SGHAT and CDR2 FQNNGV. V lost 5 bases and J 8 bases, leaving 12 bases between the germline ends. The CDR3 loop spans 13 amino acids. In nucleotides, the CDR3 is TGTGCCAGCAGCCCGGGGATTAGGGAAAAACTGTTTTTT. Encoded protein: CASSPGIREKLFF.

In regard to this clonotype: The germline gene is not matched at one end of the junction; a read error may be the cause. This chain connects TRBV5-1 to TRBJ2-6, with D perhaps matching TRBD1 (6 bases). The germline V gene has CDR1 SGHRS and CDR2 YFSETQ. The CDR3 covers 16 residues. CDR3 in DNA: TGCGCCAGCGGGGGCAGACGCTCCTCTGGGGCCAACGTCCAGACTTTC. Its protein product is CASGGRRSSGANVQTF.

The V call is TRBV3-1, the J call TRBJ2-2; 10 positions agree with TRBD2. Per the germline V gene, CDR1 is LGHDT and CDR2 is YNNKEL (reference sequence). The CDR3 is 17 residues long. Trimming removed 4 bases from V and 4 bases from J; junction bases left unmatched: 9. CDR3 sequence: CASSLGRAGGLTGELFF. The CDR3 DNA follows: TGTGCCAGCAGCCTCGGGCGAGCGGGAGGGCTCACCGGGGAGCTGTTTTTT.

This clonotype was counted a few times. The rearrangement joins TRBV12-3 or TRBV12-4 to TRBJ2-6, with D unresolved. The CDR3 length is 18 residues. The V end lost 5 bases, the J end lost 0 bases, and 17 bases lay between the germline ends. The CDR3 bases are TGTGCCAGCAGTCGTCGCAGGAGTCTCCTCTCTGGGGCCAACGTCCTGACTTTC. Protein: CASSRRRSLLSGANVLTF.

The rearrangement uses TRBV20-1 and TRBJ1-3; no reliable D call. The CDR3 runs 14 residues. CDR1 and CDR2 (germline): DFQATT, SNEGSKA (reference sequence). Trimming removed 6 bases at V and 0 bases at J, with 12 bases between. DNA of the CDR3: TGCAGTGCAGTAGGATACGCCTCTGGAAACACCATATATTTT. It translates to CSAVGYASGNTIYF.

The chain recombines TRBV28 with TRBJ1-2; 8 bases agree with TRBD1. The CDR3 spans 16 residues. After removal of 3 bases from V and 8 bases from J, the junction contained 14 bases not matched to a gene. Germline-derived CDR1 and CDR2 are MDHEN and SYDVKM. The CDR3 nucleotides read TGTGCCAGCAGTTTTGATGTAGTGGACAGGGCCGGCGGCTACACCTTC. It specifies CASSFDVVDRAGGYTF.

As regards this clonotype: Compared with germline, one end of the junction differs, possibly owing to a read error. This chain joins TRBV7-2 and TRBJ2-2; D may match TRBD1 or TRBD2 (5 bases each). CDR3 length: 15 amino acids. Germline CDR1 is SGHTA and CDR2 is FQGNSA. CDR3 protein: CASSWGRLNTGELFF. The CDR3 region has the DNA TGCGCCAGCAGCTGGGGACGGCTAAACACCGGGGAGCTGTTTTTT.